The source of this TCR beta chain is a study of blood T cell repertoires in COVID-19. In the study overall: The United States, Italy and Spain were the sources of the acute and convalescent COVID-19 samples. Sources were T cells, B-cell-depleted T cells, or PBMCs; the material itself was cDNA or gDNA.

In the authors' workflow: Estimated nucleated cell counts came from reference gene primer amplification. The protocol was immunoSEQ multiplex PCR, while the TCRdb copy is restricted to in-frame clones and leaves out a portion. From that table come the V and J calls and clone size; the DNA was used to work out D and trimming. Of some 140,000 clones in the sample, 84% were seen once. This clone came up once. Germline-derived CDR1 and CDR2 are SGHNT and YENEEA. V was clipped by 1 base and J by 4 bases; unmatched bases: 5. The CDR3 covers 16 residues. The sample consisted of peripheral blood. The TCR originated in a woman of 80 years or more with acute or convalescent COVID-19. The chain joins TRBV11-3 to TRBJ2-2, with 8 nucleotides matching TRBD1. The CDR3 DNA reads as TGTGCCAGCAGCTTAGGCACAGGGGGGACCACCGGGGAGCTGTTTTTT. Its translation: CASSLGTGGTTGELFF.